This TCR beta chain was sequenced in a study of sequential checkpoint blockade in melanoma. Treatment denoted: randomized to nivolumab then ipilimumab (arm A) or the reverse (arm B). From thawed PBMCs, live CD3+CD8+ cells negative for CD19 and CD56 were sorted. TCRdb's copy holds only in-frame clones and misses some; the assay was immunoSEQ multiplex PCR. The table records approximately 21,000 clones, about four fifths of them present only once. With 0 bases clipped from V and 4 bases from J, the junction kept 12 bases outside the gene matches. CDR1 and CDR2 from the germline V gene are SGHRS and YFSETQ. The CDR3 covers 17 residues.

The sample consisted of CD8+ T cells sorted from blood (inferred from file names), taken from a patient given nivolumab and ipilimumab in sequence. The receptor was derived from a human donor with melanoma. The rearrangement joins TRBV5-1 to TRBJ2-5; 7 bases are shared with TRBD2. The DNA of the CDR3 is TGCGCCAGCAGCTTGGTCACCTCTAGCGGCCCTTCAGAGACCCAGTACTTC. Its protein is CASSLVTSSGPSETQYF. Based on the CDR3 plus reference TRBV5-1 and TRBJ2-5, the full variable domain is KAGVTQTPRYLIKTRGQQVTLSCSPISGHRSVSWYQQTPGQGLQFLFEYFSETQRNKGNFPGRFSGRQFSNSRSEMNVSTLELGDSALYLCASSLVTSSGPSETQYFGPGTRLLVL.